The TCR beta chain under discussion was sequenced for a study of OX40 agonist ivuxolimab in advanced cancers. Study information: The patients' treatment was ivuxolimab, an agonistic anti-OX40 (CD134) antibody.

Assay used: immunoSEQ multiplex PCR; TCRdb lists only in-frame clones, some missing. The sample lists nearly 80,000 clones, around 85% seen once, with 3.5% to 4.5% in the top ten. The CDR3 has 17 residues. Germline V gene data show CDR1 as LNHDA and CDR2 as SQIVND (reference sequence). J gave up 0 bases and V 5 bases, and 10 bases lay outside the gene matches. J is TRBJ1-3 and V is TRBV19; 7 bases map to TRBD1. This sequence was found in an adult with an advanced solid tumor such as melanoma, head and neck, liver or kidney cancer. This sample comprised CD4+ or CD8+ T cells sorted from blood, obtained in a trial of the OX40 agonist ivuxolimab. In DNA form, the CDR3 reads TGTGCCAGTAGTTCACGGACAGGTTGGGCCTCTGGAAACACCATATATTTT. Amino acid sequence: CASSSRTGWASGNTIYF.